Below, one T cell receptor beta chain is given with its context. The sample comes from a study of blood T cell repertoires in COVID-19. For the study at large: Acute-phase and convalescent COVID-19 samples originated in the United States, Italy and Spain. PBMCs, B-cell-depleted T cells, or T cells provided the cDNA or gDNA that made up the material.

Looked up from germline, CDR1 is LNHDA and CDR2 is SQIVND (reference sequence). V lost 4 bases to trimming and J lost 4 bases, with 14 bases between them. The CDR3 is 14 residues long. In the study's own analysis: Nucleated cell number was recorded as an estimate derived from reference gene primer amplification. Profiling relied on immunoSEQ multiplex PCR, and the TCRdb table lists in-frame clones only, not all of them. V, J and clone size were drawn from that table, and D and trimming were deduced from the DNA. The sample shows 150,000 to 250,000 clones, 94% of them seen only once. Sequenced input: peripheral blood. This chain joins TRBV19 and TRBJ2-7; maybe TRBD2 (6 bases). The origin of this receptor is a man aged 25-45 years with COVID-19, enrolled during active disease. As DNA, the CDR3 is TGTGCCAGTAGTAGTATCGGGGGTGGGTACGAGCAGTACTTC. Protein sequence: CASSSIGGGYEQYF.